A selection of T cell receptor beta chains follows, all from one sample in a study of blood T cell repertoires in COVID-19. Using immunoSEQ multiplex PCR, the repertoire was profiled, and TCRdb retains in-frame clones only, with some absent. The sample shows around 82,000 clones, around 85% of them seen only once. The specimen was peripheral blood. These receptors originate from a man aged 45-65 years with COVID-19, enrolled during active disease. Each CDR3 is given with its conserved first and last residue. D genes are given only for firm matches. Clone size is shown for a subset of rows, as once, few, many or a class of expanded clone.

clone size	V gene	D gene	J gene	CDR3 DNA	CDR3 protein
NA	TRBV18	NA	TRBJ1-4	TGTGCCAGCTCACCAGGAGGGCAAACTAATGAAAAACTGTTTTTT	CASSPGGQTNEKLFF
NA	TRBV10-3	TRBD1	TRBJ1-1	TGTGCCATCAGGACAGGGGGCTTGAACACTGAAGCTTTCTTT	CAIRTGGLNTEAFF
NA	TRBV7-9	NA	TRBJ2-3	TGTGCCGTATATTCGTTGGGCAGGAGGTTTCCAGATACGCAGTATTTT	CAVYSLGRRFPDTQYF
NA	TRBV5-5	NA	TRBJ2-5	TGTGCCAGCAGCTTGTACGCGGGCCTCCATCCAGAGACCCAGTACTTC	CASSLYAGLHPETQYF
NA	TRBV19	TRBD2	TRBJ2-2	TGTGCCAGTAGCCCCGCCGGAGCGGGAGGCGGGGCCGGGGAGCTGTTTTTT	CASSPAGAGGGAGELFF
NA	TRBV24-1	TRBD1	TRBJ2-2	TGTGCCACCTCGTCACAGGGGGCAAGGACCGGGGAGCTGTTTTTT	CATSSQGARTGELFF
NA	TRBV27	NA	TRBJ2-7	TGTGCCAGCAGTTTCGGGGGATGGGGCAACGAGCAGTACTTC	CASSFGGWGNEQYF
NA	TRBV29-1	NA	TRBJ1-2	TGCAGCGTTGAAGACCCGACAGAGCCTGGCTACACCTTC	CSVEDPTEPGYTF
few	TRBV7-8	NA	TRBJ1-1	TGTGCCAGCATCGACAGGATGAACACTGAAGCTTTCTTT	CASIDRMNTEAFF
NA	TRBV27	NA	TRBJ2-5	TGTGCCAGCACGCGGGGAGAGACCCAGTACTTC	CASTRGETQYF
NA	TRBV5-1	NA	TRBJ2-2	TGCGCCAGCAGCTTGGGAGGGAACACCGGGGAGCTGTTTTTT	CASSLGGNTGELFF
NA	TRBV19	NA	TRBJ1-5	TGTGCCAGTAGTGGTGCGAAAAATCAGCCCCAGCATTTT	CASSGAKNQPQHF
NA	TRBV4-3	NA	TRBJ2-3	TGCGCCAGCAGCCAGAGGGACACAGATACGCAGTATTTT	CASSQRDTDTQYF
NA	TRBV6-5	TRBD1	TRBJ1-2	TGTGCCAGCAGTCCGACAGGGGTCTATGGCTACACCTTC	CASSPTGVYGYTF